This TCR beta chain was found in a study of regulatory T cells in long-lasting Graves disease. Looking at the study overall: Persistent cases were those of Graves' disease that involved over 5 years of antithyroid drugs with positive TSH receptor antibodies. Whole-study results and caveats: Analyses excluded thyroid tissue, covering peripheral blood alone.

CDR3-region Arm-PCR and iRepertoire HTBI primers produced the TCR beta libraries. TCRdb reprocessed the multiplex PCR reads with MiXCR, giving one entry per CDR3 protein. The sample contains 450,000 or so distinct CDR3 sequences, around a fifth of which appear only once. Time point meaning: persistent/refractory GD, antithyroid drugs over 5 years with positive TRAb. RNA from PBMCs was the source of the TCR library. The CDR3 is made up of 13 amino acids. V lost 6 bases, J lost 7 bases, and 15 bases lay in between. Germline CDR1 reads SGHTA; CDR2 reads FQGNSA. In the case of this clonotype: Its target is unknown.

The V gene is TRBV7-2, the J gene TRBJ2-5; perhaps TRBD1 as D (5 bases). The material sequenced was peripheral blood mononuclear cells (PBMCs), taken when the disease was refractory, from a patient treated with antithyroid drugs. The source is a female donor with Graves disease. The DNA for the CDR3 is TGTGCCAGCAGGGAACCAGGGCGAGGGACCCAGTACTTC. Encoded protein: CASREPGRGTQYF.